The 30 T cell receptor beta chains in this list originate from one sample, sequenced in a study of OX40 agonist ivuxolimab in advanced cancers. TCRdb's table, derived via immunoSEQ multiplex PCR, lists solely in-frame clones and lacks some. Seen here are about 100,000 clones, about 90% observed once, and the top ten hold approximately 5.7%. Specimen: CD4+ or CD8+ T cells sorted from blood, collected in a trial of the OX40 agonist ivuxolimab. All receptors come from an adult with an advanced solid tumor such as melanoma, head and neck, liver or kidney cancer.

This chain uses TRBV4-1 with TRBJ1-6, with 7 bases lining up with TRBD1. This CDR3 spans 15 amino acids. Trimming cost V 5 bases and J 10 bases; bases outside gene matches: 11. CDR1 is MGHRA and CDR2 is YSYEKL in the germline V gene. The CDR3 coding sequence is TGCGCCAGCAGCGGAACCGGGACAGCAGGATCACCCCTCCACTTT. Protein product: CASSGTGTAGSPLHF.

J is TRBJ1-2 and V is TRBV30; D might be TRBD1 (5 bases). The CDR3 length is 12 residues. Germline V CDR1 and CDR2: GTSNPN, SVGIG (reference sequence). The V and J ends lost 4 bases and 2 bases respectively, with 8 bases between them. CDR3 nucleotide sequence: TGTGCCTGGACGGGACTAAACTATGGCTACACCTTC. It encodes CAWTGLNYGYTF.

The rearrangement links TRBV6-6 to TRBJ2-7; D gene uncertain. Germline CDR1 MNHNY, CDR2 SVGAGI (reference sequence). The CDR3 is made up of 12 amino acids. Trimming removed 5 bases at V and 6 bases at J, with 11 bases between. The CDR3 region has the DNA TGTGCCAGCAGTCGACCACGAAGCGAGCAGTACTTC. Its translation is CASSRPRSEQYF.

The chain employs TRBV29-1 and TRBJ1-1; 7 nucleotides align to TRBD1. The CDR3 is made up of 13 amino acids. Germline V gives CDR1 SQVTM, CDR2 ANQGSEA. Trimming at V came to 8 bases and at J to 4 bases, leaving 10 bases not matched to a gene. The CDR3 DNA reads as TGCAGCCTAAGACAGGGAGACGCCACTGAAGCTTTCTTT. Translation gives CSLRQGDATEAFF.

V usage is TRBV7-2 and J usage is TRBJ1-1; D gene unclear. The germline V gene encodes CDR1 SGHTA and CDR2 FQGNSA. V was pared by 1 base and J by 0 bases, with 9 bases between. This CDR3 spans 15 amino acids. CDR3 DNA: TGTGCCAGCAGCTTAGGGCCAGGCTTGAACACTGAAGCTTTCTTT. It yields the protein CASSLGPGLNTEAFF.

The sample holds one count of this clone. The V gene is TRBV7-2, the J gene TRBJ2-1; TRBD2 aligns across 11 bases. The CDR3 is made up of 15 amino acids. The germline gives CDR1 SGHTA, CDR2 FQGNSA. Germline trimming cut 4 bases from V and 3 bases from J; bases unmatched to any gene: 2. The CDR3 is CASSSGTSGYNEQFF. The CDR3 coding sequence is TGTGCCAGCAGCTCCGGGACTAGCGGCTACAATGAGCAGTTCTTC.

V usage is TRBV6-1 and J usage is TRBJ2-5; perhaps TRBD2 as D (6 bases). The CDR3 sequence is 14 residues long. The V end lost 8 bases, the J end lost 0 bases, and 13 bases lay between the germline ends. CDR1 MNHNS and CDR2 SASEGT come from the germline V gene. The CDR3 is CASRTSHHQETQYF. In DNA form, the CDR3 reads TGTGCCAGCCGCACTAGCCACCACCAAGAGACCCAGTACTTC.

V is TRBV6-5 and J is TRBJ2-1; a weak D match, TRBD2 (6 bases). CDR3 length: 16 residues. Trimming took 4 bases from V and 0 from J, leaving 13 bases between them. Germline CDR1 MNHEY, CDR2 SVGAGI. In nucleotides, the CDR3 is TGTGCCAGCAGTTGGGCGGGACCGAGCTCCTACAATGAGCAGTTCTTC. Encoded protein: CASSWAGPSSYNEQFF.

The chain has TRBV5-4 and TRBJ1-1, with 8 bases identical to TRBD1. CDR3 length equals 16 residues. The germline V gene has CDR1 SGHNT and CDR2 YYREEE (reference sequence). With V trimmed by 4 bases and J by 0 bases, 8 bases remained unmatched. CDR3 loop: CASSPETGEVNTEAFF. CDR3 DNA sequence: TGTGCCAGCAGCCCGGAGACAGGGGAAGTGAACACTGAAGCTTTCTTT.

This clone was observed a single time. The V gene is TRBV30, the J gene TRBJ1-5; possible D gene TRBD1, 5 bases. The ends were cut back, 2 bases at V and 5 bases at J, with 22 bases in the middle. The CDR3 loop spans 17 amino acids. The germline V gene encodes CDR1 GTSNPN and CDR2 SVGIG (reference sequence). The CDR3 nucleotides are TGTGCCTGGAGTTTTGGAGCGCTAGGGGATAGGGATCAGCCCCAGCATTTT. It codes for CAWSFGALGDRDQPQHF.

The chain links TRBV5-8 to TRBJ1-5; a possible D gene is TRBD1 (6 bases). The germline V gene has CDR1 SGHTS and CDR2 YDEGEE. The CDR3 loop spans 18 amino acids. V shed 2 bases and J shed 0 bases, with 18 bases lying between them. This CDR3 reads CASSFQPTPGDSNQPQHF. CDR3 DNA sequence: TGTGCCAGCAGCTTTCAGCCAACCCCAGGGGATAGCAATCAGCCCCAGCATTTT.

The chain recombines TRBV6-1 with TRBJ2-3; 8 positions agree with TRBD1. The germline CDR1 and CDR2 sequences are MNHNS and SASEGT. The CDR3 totals 15 residues. Trimming took 8 bases from V and 2 from J; bases not matched to a gene: 9. The CDR3 sequence is CASLLGQGITDTQYF. The CDR3, as DNA: TGTGCCAGCCTCTTAGGACAGGGAATCACAGATACGCAGTATTTT.

The rearrangement uses TRBV7-2 and TRBJ1-2; tentative D call: TRBD1 (5 bases). The CDR3 totals 16 residues. Germline V gene sequence: CDR1 SGHTA, CDR2 FQGNSA. Trimming removed 5 bases from V and 2 bases from J, with 18 bases in between. CDR3 DNA: TGTGCCAGCAGCGTATCCTACAAGGGGTCAAACTATGGCTACACCTTC. Protein: CASSVSYKGSNYGYTF.

The genes are TRBV10-1 and TRBJ1-1, with D unresolved. The V gene lost 5 bases and the J gene lost 1 base, with 8 bases spanning the gap. Germline assignment: CDR1 WNHNN and CDR2 SYGVQD (reference sequence). This CDR3 region has 13 residues. The CDR3 region has the DNA TGCGCCAGCAGTTCTCAACCGAACACTGAAGCTTTCTTT. Translation gives CASSSQPNTEAFF.

This rearrangement joins TRBV7-9 to TRBJ2-3; D possibly corresponds to TRBD1 (6 bases). Germline assignment: CDR1 SEHNR and CDR2 FQNEAQ (reference sequence). The CDR3 covers 14 residues. V lost 3 bases to trimming and J lost 8 bases, with 15 bases between them. CDR3 in amino acids: CASSFGPSRGTQYF. The CDR3 nucleotides are TGTGCCAGCAGCTTTGGCCCCAGCAGGGGTACGCAGTATTTT.

The chain carries TRBV2 and TRBJ2-3; 12 positions match TRBD1. The junction had 10 bases not matched to a gene; V was cut back by 4 bases and J by 8 bases. The CDR3 contains 16 residues. Germline CDR1 is SNHLY and CDR2 is FYNNEI. The CDR3 sequence: CASSAWDRGRGGTQYF. As DNA, the CDR3 is TGTGCCAGCAGTGCCTGGGACAGGGGGCGCGGGGGTACGCAGTATTTT.

The CDR3 sequence is CASSSPAGGYVNEQFF. The CDR3 coding sequence is TGTGCCAGCAGCTCCCCAGCGGGAGGTTACGTCAATGAGCAGTTCTTC. The gene calls are TRBV7-7 and TRBJ2-1; 9 nucleotides align to TRBD2. Germline V gene data show CDR1 as SSHAT and CDR2 as FNYEAQ (reference sequence). The CDR3 consists of 16 residues. The junction had 10 bases not matched to a gene; V was cut back by 4 bases and J by 6 bases. Drawing the rest from reference TRBV7-7 and TRBJ2-1, the complete variable domain is GAGVSQSPRYKVTKRGQDVTLRCDPISSHATLYWYQQALGQGPEFLTYFNYEAQPDKSGLPSDRFSAERPEGSISTLTIQRTEQRDSAMYRCASSSPAGGYVNEQFFGPGTRLTVL.

The chain carries TRBV6-5 and TRBJ2-1, with unresolved D. The CDR3 runs 11 residues. CDR1 MNHEY and CDR2 SVGAGI come from the germline V gene. Trimming pared 6 bases from V and 9 bases from J, leaving 9 bases between. Here the CDR3 reads CASSSIGEQFF. CDR3 DNA sequence: TGTGCCAGCAGCTCCATCGGTGAGCAGTTCTTC.

Here the CDR3 reads CATSARLAGAYNEQFF. The DNA for the CDR3 is TGTGCCACCAGCGCCCGACTAGCGGGGGCCTACAATGAGCAGTTCTTC. The chain combines TRBV15 with TRBJ2-1; 12 bases are a match to TRBD2. Germline V gene lookup returns CDR1 LNHNV and CDR2 YYDKDF (reference sequence). This CDR3 is built from 16 residues. After removal of 5 bases from V and 2 bases from J, the junction contained 4 bases not matched to a gene.

V gene TRBV5-1 combines with J gene TRBJ2-7; TRBD1 or TRBD2 may be the D gene (5 bases each). V lost 4 bases to trimming and J lost 2 bases, with 13 bases between them. The CDR3 is 14 amino acids. Germline CDR1 is SGHRS and CDR2 is YFSETQ. The DNA of the CDR3 is TGCGCCAGCAGCCCAAGGGACGGGGCCTACGAGCAGTACTTC. This sequence encodes CASSPRDGAYEQYF. The full variable domain, its missing parts supplied by reference TRBV5-1 and TRBJ2-7, is KAGVTQTPRYLIKTRGQQVTLSCSPISGHRSVSWYQQTPGQGLQFLFEYFSETQRNKGNFPGRFSGRQFSNSRSEMNVSTLELGDSALYLCASSPRDGAYEQYFGPGTRLTVT.

V is TRBV5-1 and J is TRBJ2-7; perhaps TRBD1 as D (5 bases). The ends were cut back, 0 bases at V and 5 bases at J, with 12 bases in the middle. CDR1 and CDR2 from the germline V gene are SGHRS and YFSETQ. The length of the CDR3 is 14 residues. The CDR3, as DNA: TGCGCCAGCAGCTTGGGGCCAGGGATGCACGAGCAGTACTTC. Encoded protein: CASSLGPGMHEQYF. The entire variable domain, with the rest obtained from reference TRBV5-1 and TRBJ2-7, is as follows: KAGVTQTPRYLIKTRGQQVTLSCSPISGHRSVSWYQQTPGQGLQFLFEYFSETQRNKGNFPGRFSGRQFSNSRSEMNVSTLELGDSALYLCASSLGPGMHEQYFGPGTRLTVT.

The V call is TRBV5-5, the J call TRBJ1-6; D gene unclear. The CDR3 sequence is 14 residues long. V was shortened by 1 base and J by 5 bases, with 7 bases between the two germline ends. CDR1 is SGHKS and CDR2 is YYEKEE in the germline V gene (reference sequence). As DNA, the CDR3 is TGTGCCAGCAGCTTGAGGCAGGATAATTCACCCCTCCACTTT. Translation gives CASSLRQDNSPLHF.

The J gene is TRBJ1-1, the V gene TRBV6-5, with D unclear. The CDR3 contains 12 residues. Germline assignment: CDR1 MNHEY and CDR2 SVGAGI. Trimming shortened V by 8 bases and J by 1 base, and 8 bases separated the two germline ends. CDR3: CASRMRNTEAFF. Written as DNA, the CDR3 is TGTGCCAGCCGAATGAGGAACACTGAAGCTTTCTTT.

This sequence joins TRBV7-9 and TRBJ1-2; D unclear. Trimming left V 4 bases short and J 0 bases short, with 9 bases between. The CDR3 length is 14 residues. The germline gives CDR1 SEHNR, CDR2 FQNEAQ (reference sequence). CDR3 region: CASSSLEANYGYTF. CDR3 nucleotides: TGTGCCAGCAGCTCTTTAGAGGCTAACTATGGCTACACCTTC.

The chain links TRBV18 to TRBJ1-1; D remains ambiguous. V shed 2 bases and J shed 6 bases, with 7 bases lying between them. Looked up from germline, CDR1 is KGHSH and CDR2 is LQKENI. The CDR3 has 12 residues. The DNA of the CDR3 is TGTGCCAGCTCACCAAATTCCCCTGAAGCTTTCTTT. This gives the protein CASSPNSPEAFF.

The rearrangement links TRBV18 to TRBJ1-5; D is undetermined. V gave up 3 bases and J gave up 0 bases, with 6 bases separating them. The CDR3 has 14 residues. Germline CDR1 reads KGHSH; CDR2 reads LQKENI. CDR3 loop: CASSPLGSNQPQHF. The CDR3, as DNA: TGTGCCAGCTCACCCCTGGGTAGCAATCAGCCCCAGCATTTT.

The chain employs TRBV30 and TRBJ2-7; D uncertain. Trimming took 0 bases from V and 6 from J, leaving 12 bases between them. Per germline, CDR1 GTSNPN and CDR2 SVGIG (reference sequence). The length of the CDR3 is 13 residues. The CDR3 loop reads CAWSVWAGREQYF. In nucleotides, the CDR3 is TGTGCCTGGAGTGTATGGGCAGGCCGCGAGCAGTACTTC.

In its sample, this clone was seen a few times. The rearrangement joins TRBV7-9 to TRBJ1-1; 7 nucleotides line up with TRBD1. The ends lost 6 bases at V and 8 bases at J; junction bases unmatched: 3. CDR1 is SEHNR, CDR2 FQNEAQ, per germline (reference sequence). The CDR3 runs 11 residues. The CDR3 region has the DNA TGTGCCAGCAGTCTCAGGGGGGAAGCTTTCTTT. This codes for CASSLRGEAFF.

This chain connects TRBV6-5 to TRBJ2-5, with 8 positions matching TRBD2. CDR1 MNHEY and CDR2 SVGAGI come from the germline V gene. The CDR3 has 12 amino acids. V gave up 5 bases and J gave up 9 bases; unmatched junction bases: 5. The CDR3: CASSREGRAQYF. The CDR3 bases are TGTGCCAGCAGTCGGGAGGGCAGGGCCCAGTACTTC.

The chain couples TRBV7-9 to TRBJ2-1; TRBD2 is a possible D gene (5 bases). This CDR3 is built from 15 residues. Trimming cost V 8 bases and J 2 bases, with 16 bases left between them. Per the germline V gene, CDR1 is SEHNR and CDR2 is FQNEAQ (reference sequence). CDR3 amino acids: CASLKDFPPYNEQFF. The CDR3 coding sequence is TGTGCCAGCTTAAAGGACTTCCCCCCCTACAATGAGCAGTTCTTC.